This TCR beta chain was retrieved from a study of glioma-infiltrating T cells after dendritic cell vaccination. Study background: Patients received three intradermal dendritic cell vaccine injections at biweekly intervals. Study-wide findings and caveats: TCR clonality showed no direct relationship with survival. Patients with more pretreatment TILs had longer time to progression and survival.

Sequencing used immunoSEQ multiplex PCR; TCRdb keeps in-frame clones, though not all of them. Of tens of thousands of clones listed, about 87% are singletons. The CDR3 totals 13 residues. Germline V CDR1 and CDR2: ENHRY, SYGVKD. V lost 4 bases to trimming and J lost 8 bases; unmatched junction nucleotides: 7. Comment on this clone: No antigen is known for it.

This TCR was sampled from a human donor with glioblastoma. The V gene is TRBV10-3, the J gene TRBJ1-2, with 7 bases lining up with TRBD1. Sequenced material: blood, taken before dendritic cell vaccination. CDR3 region: CAISGTGVGGYTF. The CDR3 nucleotides are TGTGCCATCAGTGGTACAGGGGTGGGAGGCTACACCTTC.